This TCR beta chain was identified in a study of early T cells in non-severe SARS-CoV-2 infection. At the level of the study: Chains were not paired, and sequencing was done on bulk RNA from unsorted whole blood. Overall study results and limits: VDJdb matches were skewed toward anti-spike CD8 T cell responses.

Individual cDNA molecules each received unique molecular identifiers attached to them. TCRdb re-derived calls from the 5' RACE reads in MiXCR, one entry per CDR3 protein. The sample yields 100,000 or so distinct CDR3 sequences, over 15% seen once. Per germline, CDR1 SGDLS and CDR2 YYNGEE. This CDR3 region has 15 residues. The germline V and J ends were trimmed by 4 bases and 6 bases, with 16 bases remaining between them. In regard to this clonotype: The antigen is not known.

Sequenced here: whole blood, sampled at baseline. The TCR originated in an adult who was a healthcare worker with PCR-confirmed SARS-CoV-2 infection or an uninfected control (not recorded which). V gene TRBV9 combines with J gene TRBJ2-2; weak D call: TRBD2 (6 bases). The CDR3 DNA reads TGTGCCAGCAGCACCGAGCGGGTCTGGGCCGGGGAGCTGTTTTTT. Translating it yields CASSTERVWAGELFF.